Below are 25 T cell receptor beta chains sequenced from a single sample in a study of cytomegalovirus exposure and HLA in healthy donors. The PCR contained 60 Vbeta and 13 Jbeta primers. The data were produced by immunoSEQ multiplex PCR, yet TCRdb's version contains in-frame clones alone and is incomplete. The table lists 150,000 to 200,000 clones, 70% to 80% of them singletons, with approximately 9.8% in the top ten. Sequencing was performed on PBMCs. The origin of the receptors is a young man in good health and CMV-seropositive.

The rearrangement joins TRBV2 to TRBJ2-7, with 9 bases matching TRBD1. V was clipped by 6 bases and J by 5 bases; unmatched bases: 14. Germline V gene sequence: CDR1 SNHLY, CDR2 FYNNEI. This CDR3 is 16 amino acids long. For the CDR3, the DNA is TGTGCCAGCAGAACCCCCGGGACAGGGAGGCTCGACGAGCAGTACTTC. Its translation is CASRTPGTGRLDEQYF.

The chain is built from TRBV11-2 and TRBJ2-1, with 9 bases fitting TRBD2. The germline gives CDR1 SGHAT, CDR2 FQNNGV. This CDR3 is 13 amino acids long. Trimming took 4 bases from V and 14 from J; bases not matched to a gene: 9. The DNA for the CDR3 is TGTGCCAGCAGCTACCCTTGGGGCGGGGGGGAGTTCTTC. Protein product: CASSYPWGGGEFF.

V gene TRBV13 combines with J gene TRBJ1-5; D is perhaps TRBD1 (6 bases). The CDR3 is 13 amino acids. Germline lookup yields CDR1 PRHDT and CDR2 FYEKMQ (reference sequence). Between the trimmed V and J ends, which lost 2 bases and 4 bases, there was a span of 6 bases. CDR3 nucleotides: TGTGCCAGCAGCTTACAGGGGAATCAGCCCCAGCATTTT. Its translation: CASSLQGNQPQHF.

This chain uses TRBV19 with TRBJ2-5; tentative D call: TRBD2 (6 bases). The CDR3 is made up of 11 amino acids. Looked up from germline, CDR1 is LNHDA and CDR2 is SQIVND (reference sequence). Between the trimmed V and J ends, which lost 6 bases and 8 bases, there was a span of 10 bases. CDR3 DNA sequence: TGTGCCAGTAGGTGGAGGGGAACCCAGTACTTC. Translation gives CASRWRGTQYF.

The V and J genes are TRBV7-9 and TRBJ2-3; the match to TRBD2 covers 7 bases. Germline trimming cut 5 bases from V and 4 bases from J; bases unmatched to any gene: 6. The CDR3 covers 14 residues. The germline CDR1 and CDR2 sequences are SEHNR and FQNEAQ (reference sequence). The CDR3 is CASSQRERPDTQYF. The CDR3 DNA follows: TGTGCCAGCAGCCAGCGGGAAAGGCCAGATACGCAGTATTTT.

V gene TRBV4-1 combines with J gene TRBJ2-5; weak D call: TRBD2 (6 bases). The J call may be in error: the DNA end matches TRBJ2-7 better. This CDR3 spans 15 amino acids. The germline gives CDR1 MGHRA, CDR2 YSYEKL. As DNA, the CDR3 is TGCGCCAGCAGCCAGGGACCTAGCGAGAGATACGAGCAGTACTTC. This gives the protein CASSQGPSERYEQYF.

Notes on this clone: A read error is likely, as this CDR3 ends without the conserved phenylalanine or tryptophan. The V call is TRBV12-5, the J call TRBJ1-6, with TRBD1 matching over 8 bases. CDR1 and CDR2 from the germline V gene are LGHNT and FRNRAP. Unmatched junction bases numbered 8, after V lost 2 bases and J lost 8 bases. The CDR3 spans 16 residues. The CDR3 coding sequence is TGTGCTAGTGGTTTGTTTTCACAGGGGGGTGATTCACCCCTCCACCTT. Its translation is CASGLFSQGGDSPLHL.

This clone was seen a single time. The genes are TRBV19 and TRBJ2-1; the match to TRBD1 covers 7 bases. V was pared by 0 bases and J by 4 bases, with 9 bases of the junction left unmatched. This CDR3 contains 17 residues. The germline V gene has CDR1 LNHDA and CDR2 SQIVND (reference sequence). CDR3 residues: CASSIDLSGTAYNEQFF. Written as DNA, the CDR3 is TGTGCCAGTAGTATAGATCTCTCCGGGACAGCATACAATGAGCAGTTCTTC. The whole variable domain, remainder taken from reference TRBV19 and TRBJ2-1, is DGGITQSPKYLFRKEGQNVTLSCEQNLNHDAMYWYRQDPGQGLRLIYYSQIVNDFQKGDIAEGYSVSREKKESFPLTVTSAQKNPTAFYLCASSIDLSGTAYNEQFFGPGTRLTVL.

The J gene is TRBJ1-1, the V gene TRBV5-8, with D perhaps TRBD1 (5 bases). V was cut by 2 bases and J by 2 bases, with 10 bases left in between. The CDR3 has 14 amino acids. Germline values: CDR1 SGHTS, CDR2 YDEGEE. CDR3 coding DNA: TGTGCCAGCAGCTTTAGGGGCTCCAACACTGAAGCTTTCTTT. Translation: CASSFRGSNTEAFF. Looking up the rest from reference TRBV5-8 and TRBJ1-1 gives the full variable domain: EAGVTQSPTHLIKTRGQQATLRCSPISGHTSVYWYQQALGLGLQFLLWYDEGEERNRGNFPPRFSGRQFPNYSSELNVNALELEDSALYLCASSFRGSNTEAFFGQGTRLTVV.

This clone came up a few times. The chain is built from TRBV2 and TRBJ2-1, with TRBD2 as a possible D gene (6 bases). Between the trimmed V and J ends, which lost 2 bases and 4 bases, there was a span of 15 bases. The CDR3 loop spans 16 amino acids. CDR1 SNHLY and CDR2 FYNNEI come from the germline V gene. CDR3 sequence reads: CASSERGTGVYNEQFF. DNA of the CDR3: TGTGCCAGCAGTGAACGGGGTACGGGAGTGTACAATGAGCAGTTCTTC.

The chain has TRBV6-5 and TRBJ2-7; 9 bases are a match to TRBD1. Trimming took 0 bases from V and 5 from J; bases not matched to a gene: 8. CDR1 MNHEY and CDR2 SVGAGI come from the germline V gene. The CDR3 extends over 16 amino acids. The CDR3: CASSYSWPGQGHEQYF. The CDR3 DNA is TGTGCCAGCAGTTACTCCTGGCCGGGACAGGGCCACGAGCAGTACTTC.

J is TRBJ2-7 and V is TRBV28; D call uncertain. The germline gives CDR1 MDHEN, CDR2 SYDVKM. The CDR3 has 13 amino acids. V was pared by 4 bases and J by 3 bases, with 10 bases between. The CDR3 sequence: CASSSHFNYEQYF. The CDR3 region has the DNA TGTGCCAGCAGTTCCCACTTTAACTACGAGCAGTACTTC.

The CDR3 sequence: CASSQDNYEQYF. For the CDR3, the DNA is TGTGCCAGCAGCCAGGATAATTACGAGCAGTACTTC. This chain joins TRBV6-5 and TRBJ2-7; D not certain. CDR1 MNHEY and CDR2 SVGAGI come from the germline V gene. V was shortened by 6 bases and J by 4 bases, with 10 bases between the two germline ends. The CDR3 has 12 amino acids.

This rearrangement joins TRBV19 to TRBJ2-7, with D possibly matching TRBD2 (6 bases). The CDR3 is 19 residues long. With 2 bases removed from V and 7 bases from J, the gap between germline ends came to 30 bases. Looked up from germline, CDR1 is LNHDA and CDR2 is SQIVND (reference sequence). CDR3 sequence: CASSIYAPTSGGLPGEQYF. The CDR3 region has the DNA TGTGCCAGTAGTATATATGCCCCGACTAGTGGGGGTCTTCCCGGGGAGCAGTACTTC. The whole variable domain, remainder taken from reference TRBV19 and TRBJ2-7, is DGGITQSPKYLFRKEGQNVTLSCEQNLNHDAMYWYRQDPGQGLRLIYYSQIVNDFQKGDIAEGYSVSREKKESFPLTVTSAQKNPTAFYLCASSIYAPTSGGLPGEQYFGPGTRLTVT.

This chain connects TRBV7-9 to TRBJ1-1, with 7 positions matching TRBD1. Germline loops: CDR1 SEHNR, CDR2 FQNEAQ (reference sequence). V lost 5 bases to trimming and J lost 3 bases; unmatched junction nucleotides: 6. The CDR3 extends over 14 amino acids. CDR3 nucleotide sequence: TGTGCCAGCAGCAGACAGGGCTCGGACACTGAAGCTTTCTTT. This codes for CASSRQGSDTEAFF.

The J gene is TRBJ1-5, the V gene TRBV4-1; D call uncertain. Germline loops: CDR1 MGHRA, CDR2 YSYEKL. The CDR3 is 17 residues long. With 1 base removed from V and 2 bases from J, the gap between germline ends came to 15 bases. In DNA, the CDR3 is TGCGCCAGCAGCCAAGGGGAGATGAGGGAACGCAATCAGCCCCAGCATTTT. It translates to CASSQGEMRERNQPQHF.

The chain joins TRBV30 to TRBJ1-5, with unresolved D. Germline lookup yields CDR1 GTSNPN and CDR2 SVGIG (reference sequence). Trimming pared 0 bases from V and 9 bases from J, leaving 18 bases between. The CDR3 totals 15 residues. The CDR3 DNA reads TGTGCCTGGAGTGTAGGAGCCCGGGATCGGGGGCCCCAGCATTTT. It encodes CAWSVGARDRGPQHF.

This clone occurred once. The V gene is TRBV12-1, the J gene TRBJ2-5; TRBD2 is taken as the D call from the table, unchecked against the DNA. TRBV12-1 is recorded as a pseudogene. The CDR3 is 20 amino acids. CDR3 protein: CASGPILGLAGGLSWETQYF. CDR3 nucleotide sequence: TGTGCCAGCGGTCCAATTCTGGGACTAGCGGGAGGGCTAAGTTGGGAGACCCAGTACTTC.

The V gene is TRBV9, the J gene TRBJ2-5; D gene unclear. Trimming removed 2 bases from V and 2 bases from J, with 10 bases in between. Germline lookup yields CDR1 SGDLS and CDR2 YYNGEE. The CDR3 covers 14 residues. The CDR3 is CASSVSGGQETQYF. The CDR3 DNA follows: TGTGCCAGCAGCGTCAGTGGCGGACAAGAGACCCAGTACTTC.

This sequence joins TRBV5-1 and TRBJ2-7; D is uncertain. The germline CDR1 and CDR2 sequences are SGHRS and YFSETQ. V was clipped by 4 bases and J by 7 bases, with 18 bases between them. The CDR3 is 14 amino acids. The CDR3 here is CASSSPTAQDEQYF. CDR3 bases: TGCGCCAGCAGCAGTCCCACGGCTCAGGATGAGCAGTACTTC.

This chain uses TRBV6-1 with TRBJ1-5; D is undetermined. The CDR3 runs to 16 residues. The V end lost 6 bases, the J end lost 6 bases, and 21 bases lay between the germline ends. Per the germline V gene, CDR1 is MNHNS and CDR2 is SASEGT. CDR3 sequence: CASRERTGASIQPQHF. The CDR3 DNA is TGTGCCAGCAGGGAACGGACGGGAGCGAGTATTCAGCCCCAGCATTTT.

The V gene is TRBV7-9, the J gene TRBJ2-6; D is perhaps TRBD2 (7 bases). Germline assignment: CDR1 SEHNR and CDR2 FQNEAQ (reference sequence). This CDR3 spans 18 amino acids. V was pared by 6 bases and J by 0 bases, with 18 bases between. CDR3 bases: TGTGCCAGCAGGAAACGGGGGGCAGGGCTCTCTGGGGCCAACGTCCTGACTTTC. Amino acid sequence: CASRKRGAGLSGANVLTF.

The chain is built from TRBV28 and TRBJ1-1, with 11 bases lining up with TRBD1. Unmatched junction bases numbered 3, after V lost 3 bases and J lost 3 bases. This CDR3 comprises 15 residues. Germline loops: CDR1 MDHEN, CDR2 SYDVKM. CDR3 loop: CASSFRDRGYTEAFF. The CDR3 region has the DNA TGTGCCAGCAGTTTTAGGGACAGGGGGTACACTGAAGCTTTCTTT. Together with reference TRBV28 and TRBJ1-1, the CDR3 gives the full variable domain: DVKVTQSSRYLVKRTGEKVFLECVQDMDHENMFWYRQDPGLGLRLIYFSYDVKMKEKGDIPEGYSVSREKKERFSLILESASTNQTSMYLCASSFRDRGYTEAFFGQGTRLTVV.

The sample holds a few counts of this clone. The chain employs TRBV7-9 and TRBJ2-3; 12 positions match TRBD2. The germline gives CDR1 SEHNR, CDR2 FQNEAQ (reference sequence). The CDR3 sequence is 16 residues long. V shed 5 bases, J shed 3 bases, and the junction held 6 bases outside the gene matches. CDR3 in amino acids: CASSLTSGRRTDTQYF. The CDR3 nucleotides are TGTGCCAGCAGCCTGACTAGCGGGAGAAGAACAGATACGCAGTATTTT.

CDR3 in DNA: TGTGCCAGCAGTTGGACGGGAGCGGGCTACGAGCAGTACTTC. Protein: CASSWTGAGYEQYF. The genes are TRBV27 and TRBJ2-7; TRBD2 might be the D (6 bases). V was clipped by 4 bases and J by 3 bases, with 13 bases between them. The CDR3 has 14 amino acids. Germline values: CDR1 MNHEY, CDR2 SMNVEV (reference sequence).